Below are 8 T cell receptor beta chains sequenced from a single sample in a study of blood T cell repertoires in COVID-19. TCRdb keeps only in-frame clones here, not all; method: immunoSEQ multiplex PCR. The data hold under 300,000 clones, with around 90% observed a single time. The material sequenced was PBMCs or T cells enriched from blood (not recorded which). All receptors come from a young woman with acute COVID-19.

The gene calls are TRBV28 and TRBJ2-2; 10 bases agree with TRBD1. The CDR3 has 16 residues. The germline V gene has CDR1 MDHEN and CDR2 SYDVKM. The ends lost 3 bases at V and 6 bases at J; junction bases unmatched: 7. DNA for the CDR3: TGTGCCAGCAGTTTTGTACGACAGGGGGCCGCCGGGGAGCTGTTTTTT. Translation gives CASSFVRQGAAGELFF.

The chain joins TRBV27 to TRBJ2-3; TRBD1 might be the D (5 bases). Per the germline V gene, CDR1 is MNHEY and CDR2 is SMNVEV (reference sequence). The CDR3 has 14 amino acids. The V end was cut by 3 bases, the J end by 0 bases, with 7 bases between. CDR3 sequence reads: CASSFGASTDTQYF. The CDR3, as DNA: TGTGCCAGCAGTTTTGGGGCGAGCACAGATACGCAGTATTTT.

This clone was seen once. The rearrangement links TRBV2 to TRBJ1-6; 9 bases agree with TRBD1. CDR3 size: 15 residues. The V segment lost 5 bases and the J segment 8 bases; nucleotides outside the gene matches: 7. Germline V gives CDR1 SNHLY, CDR2 FYNNEI. The CDR3 bases are TGTGCCAGCAGTCCCCGGGACAGGGCAGATTCACCCCTCCACTTT. Protein sequence: CASSPRDRADSPLHF. Complete variable domain (other parts from reference TRBV2 and TRBJ1-6): EPEVTQTPSHQVTQMGQEVILRCVPISNHLYFYWYRQILGQKVEFLVSFYNNEISEKSEIFDDQFSVERPDGSNFTLKIRSTKLEDSAMYFCASSPRDRADSPLHFGNGTRLTVT.

The chain combines TRBV27 with TRBJ1-5; D possibly corresponds to TRBD1 (5 bases). Deletions cut 6 bases from V and 4 bases from J, with 10 bases between. The CDR3 runs 13 residues. CDR1 and CDR2 from the germline V gene are MNHEY and SMNVEV (reference sequence). The CDR3 DNA sequence: TGTGCCAGCAGCCCCGGGGGAAATCAGCCCCAGCATTTT. As protein: CASSPGGNQPQHF.

To note about this clone: One junction end does not reproduce the germline sequence, and a read error may be involved. This chain joins TRBV2 and TRBJ2-7; no reliable D call. Germline CDR1 SNHLY, CDR2 FYNNEI. The CDR3 contains 12 residues. For the CDR3, the DNA is TGTGCCAGCAGCGAAGACATCTACGAGCAGTACTTC. Translated, it gives CASSEDIYEQYF.

The rearrangement uses TRBV28 and TRBJ1-4; 7 nucleotides match TRBD1. The length of the CDR3 is 14 residues. With 10 bases clipped from V and 10 bases from J, the junction kept 15 bases outside the gene matches. Germline V CDR1 and CDR2: MDHEN, SYDVKM. The CDR3 sequence is CATWRQGPAGKLFF. In DNA form, the CDR3 reads TGTGCCACCTGGAGACAGGGCCCGGCTGGAAAACTGTTTTTT.

The V call is TRBV7-9, the J call TRBJ1-1; maybe TRBD1 (5 bases). From germline, CDR1 is SEHNR and CDR2 FQNEAQ (reference sequence). V lost 5 bases, J lost 3 bases, and 16 bases lay in between. This CDR3 spans 15 amino acids. In nucleotides, the CDR3 is TGTGCCAGCAGCCTCAGGGAAAAGTGGGACACTGAAGCTTTCTTT. It yields the protein CASSLREKWDTEAFF.

A note on this clone: Other DNA sequences within the sample encode an identical CDR3. The rearrangement joins TRBV9 to TRBJ1-4; no definite D call. The CDR3 is 14 amino acids. The V gene lost 0 bases and the J gene lost 8 bases, with 11 bases spanning the gap. Germline V gives CDR1 SGDLS, CDR2 YYNGEE. CDR3 DNA: TGTGCCAGCAGCGTAGGGAGGGTAGGCGAAAAACTGTTTTTT. The encoded protein is CASSVGRVGEKLFF. Supplemented by reference TRBV9 and TRBJ1-4, the full variable domain reads DSGVTQTPKHLITATGQRVTLRCSPRSGDLSVYWYQQSLDQGLQFLIQYYNGEERAKGNILERFSAQQFPDLHSELNLSSLELGDSALYFCASSVGRVGEKLFFGSGTQLSVL.